Listed below are T cell receptor beta chains from one sample, sequenced in a study of cytomegalovirus exposure and HLA in healthy donors. This table comes from immunoSEQ multiplex PCR, and its TCRdb copy is limited to in-frame clones, with some not included. The sample features 150,000 to 200,000 clones, with roughly 1.9% in its top ten. What was sequenced was PBMCs. Source of these receptors: a young man in good health and CMV-seronegative. Each CDR3 is given with its conserved first and last residue. Fields, in order: J gene, V gene, D gene, CDR3 DNA, CDR3 protein. The D gene is left open where the match is weak.

J gene: TRBJ1-1
V gene: TRBV7-9
D gene: TRBD1
CDR3 DNA: TGTGCCAGCAGACTTAACCAGGGGGCCACTGAAGCTTTCTTT
CDR3 protein: CASRLNQGATEAFF

J gene: TRBJ2-7
V gene: TRBV7-2
D gene: NA
CDR3 DNA: TGTGCCAGCAGCTTAACCCCAGGGTACGAGCAGTACTTC
CDR3 protein: CASSLTPGYEQYF

J gene: TRBJ1-1
V gene: TRBV7-9
D gene: NA
CDR3 DNA: TGTGCCACCCTGATGGGGGCGGACATGAACACTGAAGCTTTCTTT
CDR3 protein: CATLMGADMNTEAFF

J gene: TRBJ2-7
V gene: TRBV27
D gene: TRBD1
CDR3 DNA: TGTGCCAGCAGATCCCGGGACAGCCACGAGCAGTACTTC
CDR3 protein: CASRSRDSHEQYF

J gene: TRBJ2-7
V gene: TRBV6-5
D gene: TRBD1
CDR3 DNA: TGTGCCAGCAGCAGCCGGGACAGGGACTACGAGCAGTACTTC
CDR3 protein: CASSSRDRDYEQYF

J gene: TRBJ1-4
V gene: TRBV18
D gene: NA
CDR3 DNA: TGTGCCAGCTCACCACGCGGTAATGAAAAACTGTTTTTT
CDR3 protein: CASSPRGNEKLFF

J gene: TRBJ1-1
V gene: TRBV25-1
D gene: TRBD1
CDR3 DNA: TGTGCCAGCACCCAGGGGGGGAACACTGAAGCTTTCTTT
CDR3 protein: CASTQGGNTEAFF

J gene: TRBJ1-5
V gene: TRBV15
D gene: TRBD1
CDR3 DNA: TGTGCCACCAGCAGAGGCCGGGACAGGTCATATAGCAATCAGCCCCAGCATTTT
CDR3 protein: CATSRGRDRSYSNQPQHF

J gene: TRBJ1-5
V gene: TRBV19
D gene: NA
CDR3 DNA: TGTGCCAGTAAATGGGGGCACGGCCAGCCCCAGCATTTT
CDR3 protein: CASKWGHGQPQHF

J gene: TRBJ2-7
V gene: TRBV6-1
D gene: NA
CDR3 DNA: TGTGCCAGCAGTGACCCCCGGGTATTCCCCAGCTACGAGCAGTACTTC
CDR3 protein: CASSDPRVFPSYEQYF

J gene: TRBJ1-2
V gene: TRBV5-1
D gene: TRBD1
CDR3 DNA: TGCGCCAGCAGCACGGGACAGGGTGACTATGGCTACACCTTC
CDR3 protein: CASSTGQGDYGYTF

J gene: TRBJ1-1
V gene: TRBV7-2
D gene: NA
CDR3 DNA: TGTGCCAGCAGCCGTCAGATGAACACTGAAGCTTTCTTT
CDR3 protein: CASSRQMNTEAFF

J gene: TRBJ2-7
V gene: TRBV11-2
D gene: TRBD1
CDR3 DNA: TGTGCCAGCAGCTTATTCCCTCGGGGACAGGGGGCAAGCGAGCAGTACTTC
CDR3 protein: CASSLFPRGQGASEQYF

J gene: TRBJ1-1
V gene: TRBV2
D gene: NA
CDR3 DNA: TGTGCCAGCAGTGATCCAGGCGTCTACACTGAAGCTTTCTTT
CDR3 protein: CASSDPGVYTEAFF

J gene: TRBJ1-1
V gene: TRBV9
D gene: NA
CDR3 DNA: TGTGCCAGCAGCGAAGGGGGACCTTGGAACACTGAAGCTTTCTTT
CDR3 protein: CASSEGGPWNTEAFF

J gene: TRBJ1-1
V gene: TRBV5-5
D gene: NA
CDR3 DNA: TGTGCCAGCAGCTTTTTACAGTCGAACACTGAAGCTTTCTTT
CDR3 protein: CASSFLQSNTEAFF

J gene: TRBJ2-7
V gene: TRBV13
D gene: TRBD2
CDR3 DNA: TGTGCCAGCAGGGGACTAGGGACCTACGAGCAGTACTTC
CDR3 protein: CASRGLGTYEQYF

J gene: TRBJ1-1
V gene: TRBV19
D gene: NA
CDR3 DNA: TGTGCCAGTAGTATTGGTGTTAGTACTGAAGCTTTCTTT
CDR3 protein: CASSIGVSTEAFF

J gene: TRBJ1-2
V gene: TRBV29-1
D gene: NA
CDR3 DNA: TGCAGCGCTTCAGGTACTAACTATGGCTACACCTTC
CDR3 protein: CSASGTNYGYTF

J gene: TRBJ1-5
V gene: TRBV19
D gene: NA
CDR3 DNA: TGTGCCAGTACCGGAAGGACAGCTCTTAATCAGCCCCAGCATTTT
CDR3 protein: CASTGRTALNQPQHF

J gene: TRBJ1-1
V gene: TRBV7-2
D gene: TRBD1
CDR3 DNA: TGTGCCAGCAGCTGGGGACAGCACACTGAAGCTTTCTTT
CDR3 protein: CASSWGQHTEAFF

J gene: TRBJ1-1
V gene: TRBV27
D gene: TRBD1
CDR3 DNA: TGTGCCAGCAGTTTATCTTTTCCGGGACAGGAGAACACTGAAGCTTTCTTT
CDR3 protein: CASSLSFPGQENTEAFF

J gene: TRBJ1-5
V gene: TRBV6-5
D gene: NA
CDR3 DNA: TGTGCCAGCAGTTTGACAGGCTATCAGCCCCAGCATTTT
CDR3 protein: CASSLTGYQPQHF

J gene: TRBJ2-5
V gene: TRBV6-4
D gene: NA
CDR3 DNA: TGTGCCAGCAGTGCGGGACTCGACTCACCCCAGTACTTC
CDR3 protein: CASSAGLDSPQYF

J gene: TRBJ1-2
V gene: TRBV7-9
D gene: NA
CDR3 DNA: TGTGCCAGCAGCTTAGGGTCAGGATATGGCTACACCTTC
CDR3 protein: CASSLGSGYGYTF

J gene: TRBJ1-3
V gene: TRBV5-8
D gene: TRBD1
CDR3 DNA: TGTGCCAGCAGCTTGGTGGGACAGGGGTATGGAAACACCATATATTTT
CDR3 protein: CASSLVGQGYGNTIYF

J gene: TRBJ2-3
V gene: TRBV28
D gene: TRBD2
CDR3 DNA: TGTGCCACCCTGACTAGCGGGTTGGATACGCAGTATTTT
CDR3 protein: CATLTSGLDTQYF

J gene: TRBJ2-7
V gene: TRBV7-6
D gene: NA
CDR3 DNA: TGTGCCAGCAGCTCTAGCGTTTCGGAGCAGTACTTC
CDR3 protein: CASSSSVSEQYF

J gene: TRBJ2-5
V gene: TRBV5-1
D gene: TRBD1
CDR3 DNA: TGCGCCAGCAGCCGAGGGACAGGAATAGAAGAAGAGCAGTACTTC
CDR3 protein: CASSRGTGIEEEQYF

J gene: TRBJ2-5
V gene: TRBV2
D gene: TRBD2
CDR3 DNA: TGCGCCAGCAATCTTAGGACTAGCGGGAGGGGAGAGACCCAGTACTTC
CDR3 protein: CASNLRTSGRGETQYF

J gene: TRBJ1-1
V gene: TRBV6-1
D gene: TRBD1
CDR3 DNA: TGTGCCAGCAGACAGGGGCTTGAAGCTTTCTTT
CDR3 protein: CASRQGLEAFF

J gene: TRBJ2-1
V gene: TRBV15
D gene: TRBD2
CDR3 DNA: TGTGCCACCAGCAGAGATCGTGTGCGGGAGGTTACCCTCGCCTACAATGAGCAGTTCTTC
CDR3 protein: CATSRDRVREVTLAYNEQFF